The 10 T cell receptor beta chains below all came from one sample that was sequenced in a study of cytomegalovirus exposure and HLA in healthy donors. Amplification used 60 Vbeta primers and 13 Jbeta primers. Sequencing used immunoSEQ multiplex PCR; TCRdb keeps in-frame clones, though not all of them. Among 160,000 or so clones listed, roughly 80% were seen once. The sequencing input was PBMCs. The receptors stem from a female donor in good health and CMV-seronegative.

This chain links TRBV28 with TRBJ2-3; D is undetermined. CDR3 size: 15 residues. CDR1 is MDHEN, CDR2 SYDVKM, per germline. Trimming pared 3 bases from V and 0 bases from J, leaving 10 bases between. CDR3 in DNA: TGTGCCAGCAGTTTCTATACTACTAGCACAGATACGCAGTATTTT. Residues: CASSFYTTSTDTQYF.

The rearrangement uses TRBV6-4 and TRBJ2-5; 10 nucleotides line up with TRBD2. V was pared by 0 bases and J by 4 bases, with 5 bases of the junction left unmatched. This CDR3 has 16 amino acids. From germline, CDR1 is MRHNA and CDR2 SNTAGT. CDR3 loop: CASSDSPAGGPETQYF. The CDR3 DNA is TGTGCCAGCAGTGACTCCCCAGCGGGGGGGCCAGAGACCCAGTACTTC.

The chain uses TRBV11-3 and TRBJ2-5, with 8 bases lining up with TRBD1. Germline CDR1 SGHNT, CDR2 YENEEA. V shed 1 base and J 1 base; nucleotides not matched to a gene: 5. The CDR3 length is 16 residues. CDR3 DNA sequence: TGTGCCAGCAGCTTAGGGACAGGGTCCCTCCAAGAGACCCAGTACTTC. It yields the protein CASSLGTGSLQETQYF.

This chain links TRBV15 with TRBJ2-2; the match to TRBD1 covers 9 bases. Germline-derived CDR1 and CDR2 are LNHNV and YYDKDF (reference sequence). This CDR3 is built from 19 residues. V lost 0 bases and J lost 4; bases outside the gene matches: 12. This CDR3 is CATSRDSVGTGWGTGELFF. Here the CDR3 DNA reads TGTGCCACCAGCAGAGATTCAGTCGGGACAGGGTGGGGCACCGGGGAGCTGTTTTTT.

The rearrangement links TRBV18 to TRBJ2-6; D might be TRBD1 (6 bases). The CDR3 consists of 18 residues. The V end was cut by 5 bases, the J end by 0 bases, with 17 bases between. Germline CDR1 KGHSH, CDR2 LQKENI. The CDR3 sequence: CASSLSQGFLSGANVLTF. CDR3 coding DNA: TGTGCCAGCTCATTGAGTCAGGGGTTCCTCTCTGGGGCCAACGTCCTGACTTTC.

The CDR3 spells CASSPEGGQGIYGYTF. CDR3 bases: TGCGCCAGCAGCCCCGAGGGGGGACAGGGGATCTATGGCTACACCTTC. The V call is TRBV4-3, the J call TRBJ1-2; 10 bases fit TRBD1. Per germline, CDR1 LGHNA and CDR2 YSLEER. V shed 4 bases and J 4 bases; nucleotides not matched to a gene: 9. The CDR3 is 16 amino acids.

The chain joins TRBV4-1 to TRBJ1-2; 9 bases line up with TRBD1. The CDR3 totals 16 residues. Germline V gives CDR1 MGHRA, CDR2 YSYEKL. J gave up 2 bases and V 1 base, and 5 bases lay outside the gene matches. The CDR3: CASSQGRGTGNYGYTF. CDR3 bases: TGCGCCAGCAGCCAAGGGCGCGGGACAGGGAACTATGGCTACACCTTC.

The chain uses TRBV7-9 and TRBJ2-7, with 9 bases matching TRBD1. This CDR3 has 13 residues. V shed 5 bases and J 7 bases; nucleotides not matched to a gene: 6. CDR1 and CDR2 from the germline V gene are SEHNR and FQNEAQ (reference sequence). The DNA for the CDR3 is TGTGCCAGCAGCGAGGTCGGGACAGGGGAGCAGTACTTC. Its translation: CASSEVGTGEQYF.

The rearrangement uses TRBV7-2 and TRBJ1-1; D gene ambiguous. Trimming removed 1 base at V and 7 bases at J, with 10 bases between. Germline CDR1 reads SGHTA; CDR2 reads FQGNSA. The CDR3 consists of 13 residues. The chain's CDR3 is CASSLVKEGEAFF. CDR3 bases: TGTGCCAGCAGCTTAGTTAAAGAGGGTGAAGCTTTCTTT. The whole variable domain, remainder taken from reference TRBV7-2 and TRBJ1-1, is GAGVSQSPSNKVTEKGKDVELRCDPISGHTALYWYRQSLGQGLEFLIYFQGNSAPDKSGLPSDRFSAERTGGSVSTLTIQRTQQEDSAVYLCASSLVKEGEAFFGQGTRLTVV.

Only a few counts were recorded for this clone. The J gene is TRBJ2-7, the V gene TRBV19, with TRBD2 matching over 10 bases. The V segment lost 5 bases and the J segment 4 bases; nucleotides outside the gene matches: 5. This CDR3 region has 14 residues. Germline assignment: CDR1 LNHDA and CDR2 SQIVND (reference sequence). Here the CDR3 reads CASSAGLAEYEQYF. The CDR3 DNA sequence: TGTGCCAGTAGTGCAGGACTAGCGGAGTACGAGCAGTACTTC.